This T cell receptor (beta chain) was sequenced in a study of blood T cell repertoires in COVID-19. V lost 3 bases, J lost 3 bases, and 2 bases lay in between. The length of the CDR3 is 11 residues. CDR1 is SNHLY, CDR2 FYNNEI, per germline. In this sample, this clone is medium-sized. Sequencing was performed with immunoSEQ multiplex PCR; in TCRdb, only in-frame clones are kept and a portion is missing. The data contain 250,000 to 300,000 clones, more than 75% of them singletons. Material for sequencing was PBMCs or T cells enriched from blood (not recorded which). The sequence derives from a woman aged 55-70 years in a cohort exposed to, infected with or recovered from COVID-19 (not recorded which). The rearrangement uses TRBV2 and TRBJ1-1; no firm D call. The CDR3 DNA is TGTGCCAGCAGTGACGACACTGAAGCTTTCTTT. It is translated as CASSDDTEAFF.